This TCR beta chain derives from a study of T cell changes during pregnancy in multiple sclerosis. This CDR3 spans 14 amino acids. Per germline, CDR1 MNHEY and CDR2 SMNVEV (reference sequence). With 4 bases clipped from V and 4 bases from J, the junction kept 6 bases outside the gene matches. This table comes from immunoSEQ multiplex PCR, and its TCRdb copy is limited to in-frame clones, with some not included. The data hold roughly 23,000 clones, with roughly 90% observed a single time. This clone has a single count. The rearrangement uses TRBV27 and TRBJ1-2, with 7 bases fitting TRBD1. The source is a female donor with multiple sclerosis, enrolled in a pregnancy study. The input for sequencing was CD8+ T cells from peripheral blood mononuclear cells, taken in the first trimester of pregnancy. CDR3 in amino acids: CASSSTGIPYGYTF. For the CDR3, the DNA is TGTGCCAGCAGTTCGACAGGGATCCCCTATGGCTACACCTTC.